Following are 16 T cell receptor beta chains from one sample sequenced in a study of blood T cells in healthy people across ages. The authors ran a second PCR of roughly 7 to 11 cycles using a sample-barcoded 5' primer and a J-beta primer mix. MiXCR was run by TCRdb on the 5' RACE reads, yielding one entry per CDR3 protein. The data contain around 690,000 distinct CDR3 sequences, roughly 58% of them singletons. Sequencing used blood. Source of these receptors: a man aged 60 to 69 in good health.

This sequence joins TRBV7-2 and TRBJ2-1, with TRBD2 identical over 11 bases. Germline assignment: CDR1 SGHTA and CDR2 FQGNSA. The ends lost 5 bases at V and 6 bases at J; junction bases unmatched: 6. This CDR3 has 15 residues. This CDR3 is CASSSSGGVGNEQFF. CDR3 nucleotide sequence: TGTGCCAGCAGCAGTAGCGGGGGGGTGGGCAATGAGCAGTTCTTC.

The CDR3 bases are TGTGCCAGCAGCCAAGGCGTGGAAACAGTCGAGTTCTTC. Translating it yields CASSQGVETVEFF. The V call is TRBV3-1, the J call TRBJ2-1; D ambiguous. V was shortened by 1 base and J by 14 bases, with 15 bases between the two germline ends. Germline CDR1 is LGHDT and CDR2 is YNNKEL (reference sequence). The CDR3 is 13 residues long.

On this clonotype: This sequence may be a read error, since a much larger clone differs from it by one base. The rearrangement links TRBV7-8 to TRBJ2-7; 9 positions match TRBD1. The germline V gene encodes CDR1 SGHVS and CDR2 FQNEAQ. V was clipped by 7 bases and J by 3 bases; unmatched bases: 4. The CDR3 runs to 13 residues. The CDR3 spells CASTPDRGYEQYF. DNA of the CDR3: TGTGCCAGCACCCCGGACAGGGGCTACGAGCAGTACTTC.

This clonotype was seen more than once but under ten times. The rearrangement links TRBV28 to TRBJ2-5, with 8 bases fitting TRBD1. Germline loops: CDR1 MDHEN, CDR2 SYDVKM. The CDR3 is 13 residues long. Unmatched junction bases numbered 6, after V lost 7 bases and J lost 5 bases. DNA for the CDR3: TGTGCCAGCAAAACAGGGGGAACGGAGACCCAGTACTTC. Protein product: CASKTGGTETQYF.

The chain couples TRBV3-1 to TRBJ2-5; D remains ambiguous. Germline V gives CDR1 LGHDT, CDR2 YNNKEL (reference sequence). There are 14 residues in the CDR3. V lost 0 bases and J lost 4, with 9 bases in between. The chain's CDR3 is CASSQEALRETQYF. CDR3 bases: TGTGCCAGCAGCCAAGAGGCCCTTCGAGAGACCCAGTACTTC.

This clonotype was seen only once. J is TRBJ1-5 and V is TRBV4-1, with 11 bases identical to TRBD1. V dropped 4 bases and J dropped 11; count of bases not matched to a gene: 13. Germline loops: CDR1 MGHRA, CDR2 YSYEKL. CDR3 length equals 16 residues. As DNA, the CDR3 is TGCGCCAGCAGCCTAATGGACAGGGGGCAGGGGCAGTCCCAGCATTTT. Translated, it gives CASSLMDRGQGQSQHF.

The CDR3 loop reads CASSFQGSRELFF. As DNA, the CDR3 is TGTGCCAGCAGTTTTCAGGGGTCTCGGGAACTGTTTTTT. The rearrangement links TRBV12-3 or TRBV12-4 to TRBJ1-4; TRBD1 might be the D (6 bases). CDR3 length: 13 residues. The ends were cut back, 3 bases at V and 12 bases at J, with 14 bases in the middle.

The V gene is TRBV4-1, the J gene TRBJ2-7; the D is unclear. The CDR3 is made up of 14 amino acids. Germline CDR1 reads MGHRA; CDR2 reads YSYEKL. Between the trimmed V and J ends, which lost 1 base and 8 bases, there was a span of 15 bases. CDR3 coding DNA: TGCGCCAGCAGCCAAGGGGAACTCCTCGAAAAGCAGTACTTC. Protein product: CASSQGELLEKQYF.

The chain uses TRBV12-3 or TRBV12-4 and TRBJ2-5; no clear D. The CDR3 has 14 residues. Trimming removed 8 bases at V and 1 base at J, with 14 bases between. CDR3 loop: CASQKGVIQETQYF. CDR3 DNA sequence: TGTGCCAGCCAAAAGGGCGTCATCCAAGAGACCCAGTACTTC.

The genes are TRBV20-1 and TRBJ2-7, with TRBD1 matching over 10 bases. CDR3 length: 12 amino acids. V was pared by 5 bases and J by 4 bases, with 2 bases of the junction left unmatched. Germline-derived CDR1 and CDR2 are DFQATT and SNEGSKA (reference sequence). The CDR3 loop reads CSAWDRGYEQYF. CDR3 nucleotide sequence: TGCAGTGCTTGGGACAGGGGTTACGAGCAGTACTTC.

V and J are TRBV20-1 and TRBJ2-3, with a possible D match to TRBD1 (5 bases). CDR3 size: 14 residues. Germline V lookup: CDR1 DFQATT, CDR2 SNEGSKA (reference sequence). Trimming pared 3 bases from V and 5 bases from J, leaving 15 bases between. CDR3 in DNA: TGCAGTGCTAGGTGGCAGGGTGGTGAAGATACGCAGTATTTT. This codes for CSARWQGGEDTQYF.

Only a few counts were recorded for this clonotype. The chain uses TRBV20-1 and TRBJ2-7; tentatively, D is TRBD2 (6 bases). The CDR3 length is 13 residues. From germline, CDR1 is DFQATT and CDR2 SNEGSKA (reference sequence). Trimming shortened V by 6 bases and J by 4 bases, and 16 bases separated the two germline ends. The CDR3 DNA reads TGCAGTGCGCCGGGTCTTGGACTATACGAGCAGTACTTC. It encodes CSAPGLGLYEQYF.

The chain joins TRBV7-2 to TRBJ2-1; possible D gene TRBD2, 5 bases. V was pared by 3 bases and J by 3 bases, with 12 bases between. This CDR3 is 15 amino acids long. Germline CDR1 and CDR2: SGHTA and FQGNSA. The CDR3 DNA sequence: TGTGCCAGCAGCTTTTTAGCGACCGACTACAATGAGCAGTTCTTC. It yields the protein CASSFLATDYNEQFF.

J is TRBJ2-5 and V is TRBV5-6; a possible D gene is TRBD2 (6 bases). Per germline, CDR1 SGHDT and CDR2 YYEEEE. This CDR3 comprises 14 residues. The V end was cut by 2 bases, the J end by 5 bases, with 13 bases between. CDR3 sequence reads: CASSFGGRGETQYF. Here the CDR3 DNA reads TGTGCCAGCAGCTTTGGTGGCCGGGGGGAGACCCAGTACTTC.

The chain links TRBV10-1 to TRBJ2-1; tentative D call: TRBD1 (6 bases). This CDR3 is built from 16 residues. Germline-derived CDR1 and CDR2 are WNHNN and SYGVQD (reference sequence). V was trimmed by 2 bases and J by 2 bases, leaving 13 bases between them. CDR3: CASSEASGTPYNEQFF. The CDR3 DNA reads as TGCGCCAGCAGTGAGGCCTCCGGGACACCCTACAATGAGCAGTTCTTC.

This chain connects TRBV12-3 or TRBV12-4 to TRBJ2-1; D is unclear. The V and J ends lost 7 bases and 0 bases respectively, with 10 bases between them. The CDR3 is 14 residues long. CDR3: CASTPPSSYNEQFF. The CDR3 nucleotides read TGTGCCAGCACCCCTCCTAGCTCCTACAATGAGCAGTTCTTC.